In this sample, the clone carrying this TCR beta chain turned up many times. Its antigen is not identified. The data originate from a study of T-cell reconstitution after alpha-beta-depleted transplantation in children. V shed 3 bases and J shed 3 bases, with 5 bases lying between them. CDR1 and CDR2 (germline): MDHEN, SYDVKM. The CDR3 runs 13 residues. Study-wide results and caveats: T-cell numbers and diversity one year post-transplant derived largely from freshly generated T cells.

Preparation of the TCRbeta library involved a method that used unique molecular identifiers. TCRdb recomputed calls from the PCR reads with MiXCR, one row per CDR3 protein. The data hold 200,000 to 250,000 distinct CDR3 sequences, with roughly 11% observed a single time. This sequence originates from a child less than two years old with acute myeloid leukemia, due to receive a stem cell transplant. The J gene is TRBJ2-2, the V gene TRBV28; no firm D call. The sequencing here drew on PBMCs, taken before TCRalphabeta/CD19-depleted stem cell transplant. The CDR3 region is CASSFWDTGELFF. CDR3 sequence (DNA): TGTGCCAGCAGTTTTTGGGACACCGGGGAGCTGTTTTTT.